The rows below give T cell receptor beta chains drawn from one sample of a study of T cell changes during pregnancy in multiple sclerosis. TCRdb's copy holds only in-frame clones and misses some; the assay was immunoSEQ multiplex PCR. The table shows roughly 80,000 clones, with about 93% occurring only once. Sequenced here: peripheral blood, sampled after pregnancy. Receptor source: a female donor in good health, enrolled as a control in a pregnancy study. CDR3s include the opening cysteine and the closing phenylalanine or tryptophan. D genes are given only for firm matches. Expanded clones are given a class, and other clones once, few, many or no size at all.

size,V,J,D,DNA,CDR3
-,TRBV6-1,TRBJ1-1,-,TGTGCCAGCGGTCGACAGCGCTGGGACACTGAAGCTTTCTTT,CASGRQRWDTEAFF
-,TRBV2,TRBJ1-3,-,TGTGCCAGCAGGGAATGGGCAGGATTTGGAAACACCATATATTTT,CASREWAGFGNTIYF
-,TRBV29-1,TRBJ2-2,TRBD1,TGCAGCGTTGTGGGGACAGGGGGCTCTGGCGGCACCGGGGAGCTGTTTTTT,CSVVGTGGSGGTGELFF
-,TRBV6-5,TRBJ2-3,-,TGTGCCAGCAGTGAGGGCAGCACAGATACGCAGTATTTT,CASSEGSTDTQYF
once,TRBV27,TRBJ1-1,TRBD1,TGTGCCAGCCTAGGGGGCCTGAGGACTGAAGCTTTCTTT,CASLGGLRTEAFF
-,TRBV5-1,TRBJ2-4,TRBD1,TGCGCCAGCAGCTTTGGGGACGCTCAGGGGGCTGGAAACATTCAGTACTTC,CASSFGDAQGAGNIQYF
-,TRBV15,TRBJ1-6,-,TGTGCCACCAGCAGGGACAGTAATTCACCCCTCCACTTT,CATSRDSNSPLHF
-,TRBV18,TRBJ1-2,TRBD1,TGTGCCAGCTCACCGGGACAGAATAACTATGGCTACACCTTC,CASSPGQNNYGYTF
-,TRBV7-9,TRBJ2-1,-,TGTGCCAGTGGGGGTCGAGGACTAAGCTCCTACAATGAGCAGTTCTTC,CASGGRGLSSYNEQFF
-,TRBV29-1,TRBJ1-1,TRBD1,TGCAGCGGACGGGACAGGGGACAAACTGAAGCTTTCTTT,CSGRDRGQTEAFF
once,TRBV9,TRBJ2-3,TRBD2,TGTGCCAGCAGCGAAATAGCGGGGGGGTATACGCAGTATTTT,CASSEIAGGYTQYF
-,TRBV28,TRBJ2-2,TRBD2,TGTGCCAGCAGCCCTACTACTAGCGGGAGTACCGGGGAGCTGTTTTTT,CASSPTTSGSTGELFF
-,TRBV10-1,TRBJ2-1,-,TGCGCCAGCAGCGGGAGAAACAATGAGCAGTTCTTC,CASSGRNNEQFF
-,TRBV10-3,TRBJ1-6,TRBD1,TGTGCCATCAGGGGAGAGACAGGGCGGGCACCCCTCCACTTT,CAIRGETGRAPLHF
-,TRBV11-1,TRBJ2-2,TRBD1,TGTGCCAGCAGCCGCCGGGACAGGAGTGGCGGGGAGCTGTTTTTT,CASSRRDRSGGELFF
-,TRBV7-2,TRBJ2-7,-,TGTGCCAGCAGCCGCGATCCGAGTTCCTACGAGCAGTACTTC,CASSRDPSSYEQYF
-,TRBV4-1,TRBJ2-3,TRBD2,TGCGCCACCCGGACTAGCGGAGAAGATACGCAGTATTTT,CATRTSGEDTQYF
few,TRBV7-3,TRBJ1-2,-,TGTGCCAGCAGCTTATCAGGGGAGAATGGCTACACCTTC,CASSLSGENGYTF
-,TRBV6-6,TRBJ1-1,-,TGTGCCAGCAGTTATTCCGTCGCCCCGGGCACTGAAGCTTTCTTT,CASSYSVAPGTEAFF
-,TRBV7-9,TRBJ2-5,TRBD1,TGTGCCAGCGCATGGGGACAGGGAAGGACCCAGTACTTC,CASAWGQGRTQYF
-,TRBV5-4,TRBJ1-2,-,TGTGCCAGCAGCTTCGCAGGATCGGACTATGGCTACACCTTC,CASSFAGSDYGYTF
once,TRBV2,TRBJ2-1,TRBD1,TGTGCCAGCGGGGGACAGAGCAATGAGCAGTTCTTC,CASGGQSNEQFF
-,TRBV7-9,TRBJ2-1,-,TGTGCCAGCAGCTTATACCGGGGCAATGAGCAGTTCTTC,CASSLYRGNEQFF
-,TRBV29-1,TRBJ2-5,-,TGCAGCGTTGGGTCTACTTCGTGGGAGACCCAGTACTTC,CSVGSTSWETQYF
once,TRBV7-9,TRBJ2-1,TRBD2,TGTGCCAGCAGCTTTAGAGGGCTGGGTAGCGGGGGGTACAATGAGCAGTTCTTC,CASSFRGLGSGGYNEQFF
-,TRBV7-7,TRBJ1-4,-,TGTGCTAGCAGCTTAGCCGGGAACGAAAAACTGTTTTTT,CASSLAGNEKLFF
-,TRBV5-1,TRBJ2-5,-,TGCGCCAGCAGCTTTGACAGAGAGACCCAGTACTTC,CASSFDRETQYF
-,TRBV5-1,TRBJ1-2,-,TGCGCCAGCCACGACAATGGGTACGGCTACACCTTC,CASHDNGYGYTF
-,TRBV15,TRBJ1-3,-,TGTGCCACCAGCAGAGCAACCTCAGGGCTTGGGACCATATATTTT,CATSRATSGLGTIYF
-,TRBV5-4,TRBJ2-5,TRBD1,TGTGCCAGCAGCGTACGACAGGGGGCGTGGGAGACCCAGTACTTC,CASSVRQGAWETQYF
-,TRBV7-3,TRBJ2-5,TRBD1,TGTGCCAGCAGCTTCGGGACAGGGGGCGAAGAGACCCAGTACTTC,CASSFGTGGEETQYF
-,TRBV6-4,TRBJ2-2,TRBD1,TGTGCCAGCAGTGCCGATGGGACAGGGACCGGGGAGCTGTTTTTT,CASSADGTGTGELFF
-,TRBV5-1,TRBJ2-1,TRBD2,TGCGCCAGCAGCCTTCAGGCGGGAGCCTACAATGAGCAGTTCTTC,CASSLQAGAYNEQFF